This T cell receptor (beta chain) came from a study of cytomegalovirus exposure and HLA in healthy donors. The CDR3 sequence is 13 residues long. Trimming cost V 4 bases and J 1 base, with 7 bases left between them. The germline CDR1 and CDR2 sequences are SGHAT and FQNNGV. Likely unrecorded immune exposures existed in these nominally healthy donors. PCR involved 60 Vbeta and 13 Jbeta primers. The data were produced by immunoSEQ multiplex PCR, yet TCRdb's version contains in-frame clones alone and is incomplete. The data hold more than 250,000 clones, with around 90% observed a single time. The V and J genes are TRBV11-2 and TRBJ2-5; possible D gene TRBD2, 5 bases. The TCR comes from a woman aged 18-29 years in good health and CMV-seronegative. The sample comprised PBMCs. CDR3 nucleotides: TGTGCCAGCAGCTCCGGGATCCAAGAGACCCAGTACTTC. Encoded protein: CASSSGIQETQYF. Complete variable domain (other parts from reference TRBV11-2 and TRBJ2-5): EAGVAQSPRYKIIEKRQSVAFWCNPISGHATLYWYQQILGQGPKLLIQFQNNGVVDDSQLPKDRFSAERLKGVDSTLKIQPAKLEDSAVYLCASSSGIQETQYFGPGTRLLVL.